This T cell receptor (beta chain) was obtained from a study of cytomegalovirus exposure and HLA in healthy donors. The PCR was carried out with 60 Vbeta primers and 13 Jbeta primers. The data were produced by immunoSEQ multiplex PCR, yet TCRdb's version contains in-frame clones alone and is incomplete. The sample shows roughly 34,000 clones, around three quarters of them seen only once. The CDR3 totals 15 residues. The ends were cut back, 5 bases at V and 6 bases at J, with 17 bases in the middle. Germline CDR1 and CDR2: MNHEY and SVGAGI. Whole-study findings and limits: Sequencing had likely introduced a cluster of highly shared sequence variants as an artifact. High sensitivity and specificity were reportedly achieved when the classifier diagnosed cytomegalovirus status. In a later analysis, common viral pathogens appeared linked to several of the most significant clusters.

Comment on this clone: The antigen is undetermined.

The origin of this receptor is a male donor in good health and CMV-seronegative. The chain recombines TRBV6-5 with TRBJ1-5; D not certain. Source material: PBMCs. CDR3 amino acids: CASSPDIGSSQPQHF. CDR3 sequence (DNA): TGTGCCAGCAGTCCCGACATAGGTAGTAGTCAGCCCCAGCATTTT.